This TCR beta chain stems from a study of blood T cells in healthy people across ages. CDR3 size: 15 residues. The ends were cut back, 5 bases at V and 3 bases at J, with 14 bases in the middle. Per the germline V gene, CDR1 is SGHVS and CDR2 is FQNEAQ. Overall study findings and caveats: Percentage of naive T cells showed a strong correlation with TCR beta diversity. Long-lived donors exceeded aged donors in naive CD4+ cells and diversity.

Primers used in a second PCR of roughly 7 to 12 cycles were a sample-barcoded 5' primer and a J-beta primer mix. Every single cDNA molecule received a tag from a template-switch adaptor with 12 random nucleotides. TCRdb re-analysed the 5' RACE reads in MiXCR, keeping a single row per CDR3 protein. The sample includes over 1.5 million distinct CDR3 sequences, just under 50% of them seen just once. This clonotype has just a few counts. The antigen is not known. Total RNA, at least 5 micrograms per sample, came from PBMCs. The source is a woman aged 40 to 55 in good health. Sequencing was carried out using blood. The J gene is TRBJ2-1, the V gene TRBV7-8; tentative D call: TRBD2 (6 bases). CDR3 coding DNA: TGTGCCAGCAGCCCGACGGCGGGGCACTACAATGAGCAGTTCTTC. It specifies CASSPTAGHYNEQFF.